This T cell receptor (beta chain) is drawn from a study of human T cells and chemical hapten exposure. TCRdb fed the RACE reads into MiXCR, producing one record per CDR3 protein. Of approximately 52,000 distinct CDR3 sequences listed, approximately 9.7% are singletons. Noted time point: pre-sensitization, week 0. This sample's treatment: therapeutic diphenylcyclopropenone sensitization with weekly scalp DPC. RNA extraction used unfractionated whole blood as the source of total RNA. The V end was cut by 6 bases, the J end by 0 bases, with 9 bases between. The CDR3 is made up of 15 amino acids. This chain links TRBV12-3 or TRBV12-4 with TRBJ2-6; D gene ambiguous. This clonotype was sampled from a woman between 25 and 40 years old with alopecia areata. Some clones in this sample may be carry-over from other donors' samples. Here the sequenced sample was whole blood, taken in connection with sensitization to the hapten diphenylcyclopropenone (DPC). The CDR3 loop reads CASSIYSSGANVLTF. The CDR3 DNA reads TGTGCCAGCAGCATATACAGCTCTGGGGCCAACGTCCTGACTTTC.